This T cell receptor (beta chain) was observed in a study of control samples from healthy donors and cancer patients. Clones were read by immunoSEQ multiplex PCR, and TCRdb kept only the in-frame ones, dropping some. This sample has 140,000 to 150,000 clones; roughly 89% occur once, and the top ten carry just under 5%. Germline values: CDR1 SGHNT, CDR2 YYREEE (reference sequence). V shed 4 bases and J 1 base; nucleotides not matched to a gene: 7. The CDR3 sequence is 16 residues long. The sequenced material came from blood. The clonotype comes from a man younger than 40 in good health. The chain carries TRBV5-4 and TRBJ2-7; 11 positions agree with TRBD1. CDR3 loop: CASSLSRDRGSYEQYF. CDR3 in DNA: TGTGCCAGCAGCCTGAGCCGGGACAGGGGGTCCTACGAGCAGTACTTC.